The 5 T cell receptor beta chains listed next were all sequenced from one sample in a study of CD8 T cells in ankylosing spondylitis. Their target antigens are unknown. General observations from the study: Seemingly characteristic of ankylosing spondylitis blood was a TCR beta motif consisting of roughly 8 highly homologous variants.

TCRdb recomputed calls from the 5' RACE reads with MiXCR, one row per CDR3 protein. The table records fewer than 550,000 distinct CDR3 sequences, approximately 5% of them present only once. The source material was blood, either unsorted or a sorted T cell fraction (not recorded which). These receptors were obtained from a male donor with ankylosing spondylitis.

This chain connects TRBV7-6 to TRBJ2-1, with TRBD2 identical over 12 bases. CDR3 length: 17 residues. V was pared by 5 bases and J by 4 bases, with 9 bases of the junction left unmatched. Looked up from germline, CDR1 is SGHVS and CDR2 is FNYEAQ. This chain's CDR3 is CASSLLAGGPGYNEQFF. The CDR3 DNA is TGTGCCAGCAGCCTTCTAGCGGGGGGGCCGGGGTACAATGAGCAGTTCTTC.

The table lists this clonotype with many counts. This chain uses TRBV5-1 with TRBJ1-5; possible D gene TRBD1, 5 bases. The CDR3 is 15 residues long. The V end was cut by 4 bases, the J end by 2 bases, with 13 bases between. Germline assignment: CDR1 SGHRS and CDR2 YFSETQ. CDR3 region: CASSRDPEGNQPQHF. DNA of the CDR3: TGCGCCAGCAGCCGGGACCCAGAGGGCAATCAGCCCCAGCATTTT.

A remark on this clonotype: This could be a read error, since a much larger clone is one nucleotide away. The missing conserved phenylalanine or tryptophan at the end of this CDR3 makes a read error likely. The rearrangement uses TRBV29-1 and TRBJ1-1; 7 bases align to TRBD1. This CDR3 region has 13 residues. Germline V gene data show CDR1 as SQVTM and CDR2 as ANQGSEA. Losses at the gene ends were 7 bases for V and 0 bases for J; bases not matched to a gene: 5. CDR3 sequence: CSAGGQMNTEAFI. In DNA, the CDR3 is TGCAGCGCCGGGGGACAGATGAACACTGAAGCTTTCATT.

This clonotype was counted ten times or more. The genes are TRBV21-1 and TRBJ1-5. TRBV21-1 is recorded as a pseudogene. This CDR3 is 15 amino acids long. CDR3 residues: CASSKPFGGNQPQHF. CDR3 bases: TGTGCCAGCAGCAAGCCCTTTGGGGGCAATCAGCCCCAGCATTTT.

The gene calls are TRBV30 and TRBJ1-2; D may be TRBD1 (5 bases). The CDR3 loop spans 12 amino acids. Trimming left V 3 bases short and J 5 bases short, with 10 bases between. CDR1 GTSNPN and CDR2 SVGIG come from the germline V gene (reference sequence). As DNA, the CDR3 is TGTGCCTGGAGGCCCCAGGGATATGGCTACACCTTC. It encodes CAWRPQGYGYTF.